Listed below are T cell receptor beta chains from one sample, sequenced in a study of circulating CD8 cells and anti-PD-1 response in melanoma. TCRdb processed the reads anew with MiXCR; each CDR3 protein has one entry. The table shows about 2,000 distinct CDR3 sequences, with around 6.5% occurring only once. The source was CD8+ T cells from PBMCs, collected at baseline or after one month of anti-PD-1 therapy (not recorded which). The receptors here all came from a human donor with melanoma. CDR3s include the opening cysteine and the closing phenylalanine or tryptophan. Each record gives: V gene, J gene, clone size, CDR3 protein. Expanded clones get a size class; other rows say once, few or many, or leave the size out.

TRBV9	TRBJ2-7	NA	CASSVGGSSYEQYF
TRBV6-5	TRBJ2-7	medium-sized	CASSYPTGEQYF
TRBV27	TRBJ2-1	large	CASRPWEGAVGSYNEQFF
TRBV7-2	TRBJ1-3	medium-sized	CASSSRDSGNTIYF
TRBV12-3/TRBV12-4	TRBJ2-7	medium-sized	CASRGGPVYEQYF
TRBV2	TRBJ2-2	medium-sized	CASSENRAVSTGELFF
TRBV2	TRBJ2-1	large	CASSAVSYNEQFF
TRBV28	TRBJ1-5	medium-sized	CASSFAPAENQPQHF
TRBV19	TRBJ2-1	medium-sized	CASTPGYNEQFF
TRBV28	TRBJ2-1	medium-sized	CASRGGTSGGDEQFF
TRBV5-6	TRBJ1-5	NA	CASSRGFGNQPQHF
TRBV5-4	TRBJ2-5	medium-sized	CASRERIAGAGGTQYF
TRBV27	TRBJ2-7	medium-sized	CASSVSSSYEQYF
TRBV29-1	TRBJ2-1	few	CSVEIRANEQFF
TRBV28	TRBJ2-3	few	CASRGLAGVTDTQYF
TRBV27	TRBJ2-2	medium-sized	CASSFRVSTGELFF
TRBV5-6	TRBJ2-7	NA	CASSRGTGFYEQYF
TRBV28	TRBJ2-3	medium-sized	CASSFRALDTQYF
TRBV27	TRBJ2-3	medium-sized	CASSLSGDRGRGADTQYF
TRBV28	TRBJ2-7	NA	CASSEQGAHNEQYF
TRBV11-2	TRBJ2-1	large	CASSLGTSVYSEQFF
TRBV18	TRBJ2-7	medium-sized	CASSPDGSFVHEQYF
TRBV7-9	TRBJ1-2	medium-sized	CASSLERGHGYTF
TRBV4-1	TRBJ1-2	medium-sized	CASSQAGTAYGYTF
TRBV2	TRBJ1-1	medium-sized	CASTRQTAEAFF
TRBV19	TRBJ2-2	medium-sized	CASSSLGAGLDTGELFF
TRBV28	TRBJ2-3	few	CASSLPVLAGGGTDTQYF
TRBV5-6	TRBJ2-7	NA	CAWGEGPLYEQYF
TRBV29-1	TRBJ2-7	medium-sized	CSVTGGTWYEQYF
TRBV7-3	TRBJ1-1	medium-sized	CASSLIRGDTEAFF
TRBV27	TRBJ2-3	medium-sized	CASTPEPSPLADTQYF
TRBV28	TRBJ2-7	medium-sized	CASSLWTYEQYF
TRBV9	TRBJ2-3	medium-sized	CASSRAGGRNTQYF
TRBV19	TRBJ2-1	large	CASSSPDRGSEGEQFF
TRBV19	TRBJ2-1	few	CASTKSGSVYNEQFF
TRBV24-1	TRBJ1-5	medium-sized	CATSDTGTYQPQHF